A selection of T cell receptor beta chains follows, all from one sample in a study of cytomegalovirus exposure and HLA in healthy donors. Generated by immunoSEQ multiplex PCR, the TCRdb table keeps only in-frame clones and is missing some. Among about 50,000 clones listed, roughly 80% were seen once. The sample comprised PBMCs. The receptor set was obtained from a woman aged 35 to 49 in good health and CMV-seropositive. CDR3s include the opening cysteine and the closing phenylalanine or tryptophan. The D gene is left open where the match is weak. A row's size may be missing; if present it is once, few, many or a size class.

TRBJ1-2 - TRBV5-8 - TGTGCCAGCAGCCCCAGAGGCTGGAGGGGCTACACCTTC CASSPRGWRGYTF
TRBJ2-7 TRBD2 TRBV6-5 - TGTGCCAGCAGTAGCGGGGGGTTCTACGAGCAGTACTTC CASSSGGFYEQYF
TRBJ1-5 TRBD1 TRBV27 - TGTGCCAGCAGTTTCGGACAGGGGCATCAGCCCCAGCATTTT CASSFGQGHQPQHF
TRBJ2-5 TRBD2 TRBV9 - TGTGCCAGCATAGGAGCGGGGGACCAAGAGACCCAGTACTTC CASIGAGDQETQYF
TRBJ2-3 - TRBV7-8 - TGTGCCAGCAGCGCCATGAGAACAGATACGCAGTATTTT CASSAMRTDTQYF
TRBJ1-5 - TRBV21-1 few TGTGCCAGCAGCATGGCATCTCAGCCCCAGCATTTT CASSMASQPQHF
TRBJ2-3 TRBD2 TRBV19 - TGTGCCAGTAAGCCAGCGGGGATTTACACAGATACGCAGTATTTT CASKPAGIYTDTQYF
TRBJ2-7 - TRBV6-5 - TGTGCCAGCAGTCCCGGGGCAGGGGACTACGAGCAGTACTTC CASSPGAGDYEQYF
TRBJ2-2 TRBD2 TRBV27 - TGTGCCAGCAGACTAGCGGGGGGGGCCGGGGAGCTGTTTTTT CASRLAGGAGELFF
TRBJ2-1 - TRBV5-1 - TGCGCCAGCAGCGGAGCCCTAGGCAATGAGCAGTTCTTC CASSGALGNEQFF
TRBJ1-4 - TRBV7-9 - TGTGCCAGCAGCTGGAGTAATGAAAAACTGTTTTTT CASSWSNEKLFF
TRBJ2-7 TRBD2 TRBV6-1 once TGTGCCACCCCCCTAGCGGGGGCGCCCCATGGCGAGCAGTACTTC CATPLAGAPHGEQYF
TRBJ1-4 - TRBV7-9 - TGTGCCAGCAGCTACCCTCGCGGGAGGACACAGGAAAAACTGTTTTTT CASSYPRGRTQEKLFF
TRBJ1-5 - TRBV6-5 - TGTGCCAGCAGGCCGTCAGACTCGCGGCCCCAGCATTTT CASRPSDSRPQHF